The 9 T cell receptor beta chains in this list originate from one sample, sequenced in a study of blood T cell dynamics during melanoma immunotherapy. Time point: week 3, after first cycle of checkpoint inhibitor. The method was immunoSEQ multiplex PCR; TCRdb's version includes in-frame clones alone and lacks a portion of them. The table has about 11,000 clones, roughly 80% seen once. The specimen was blood, collected from a patient treated with checkpoint blockade. Source of these receptors: a human donor with melanoma.

The table lists this clone with a count of one. V and J are TRBV7-8 and TRBJ2-1; 10 bases align to TRBD2. Trimming cost V 6 bases and J 0 bases; bases outside gene matches: 14. CDR3 length: 19 residues. The germline V gene has CDR1 SGHVS and CDR2 FQNEAQ. CDR3 DNA: TGTGCCAGCAGTTTTTACCTGAGAGCGGGGGGGAGCTCCTACAATGAGCAGTTCTTC. Residues: CASSFYLRAGGSSYNEQFF.

This clone appeared a single time. This chain connects TRBV6-6 to TRBJ1-1; no clear D gene. Trimming left V 5 bases short and J 7 bases short, with 14 bases between. Germline V CDR1 and CDR2: MNHNY, SVGAGI (reference sequence). This CDR3 comprises 13 residues. Here the CDR3 DNA reads TGTGCCAGCAGTGACGGGGATCTAGGTGAAGCTTTCTTT. Encoded protein: CASSDGDLGEAFF.

The rearrangement links TRBV11-2 to TRBJ1-3, with no clear D. Between the trimmed V and J ends, which lost 5 bases and 4 bases, there was a span of 21 bases. This CDR3 comprises 17 residues. Germline V CDR1 and CDR2: SGHAT, FQNNGV. This CDR3 is CASSMRRGSRPGNTIYF. The CDR3 DNA follows: TGTGCCAGCAGCATGCGCCGGGGATCAAGGCCGGGAAACACCATATATTTT. The entire variable domain, with the rest obtained from reference TRBV11-2 and TRBJ1-3, is as follows: EAGVAQSPRYKIIEKRQSVAFWCNPISGHATLYWYQQILGQGPKLLIQFQNNGVVDDSQLPKDRFSAERLKGVDSTLKIQPAKLEDSAVYLCASSMRRGSRPGNTIYFGEGSWLTVV.

CDR3 nucleotide sequence: TGCGCCAGCAGCCAACCTAGCGGGAACTACGAGCAGTACTTC. This sequence encodes CASSQPSGNYEQYF. The chain carries TRBV4-1 and TRBJ2-7, with 9 bases fitting TRBD2. This CDR3 is 14 amino acids long. V shed 2 bases and J 3 bases; nucleotides not matched to a gene: 2. Germline CDR1 MGHRA, CDR2 YSYEKL.

The rearrangement links TRBV6-5 to TRBJ2-7, with D tentatively TRBD1 (6 bases). The CDR3 consists of 14 residues. Germline CDR1 is MNHEY and CDR2 is SVGAGI. The V gene lost 4 bases and the J gene lost 3 bases, with 13 bases spanning the gap. The chain's CDR3 is CASSSTGPDYEQYF. The CDR3 nucleotides are TGTGCCAGCAGTTCAACAGGGCCCGACTACGAGCAGTACTTC.

The chain combines TRBV5-5 with TRBJ2-5; the D is unclear. Trimming cost V 0 bases and J 1 base, with 4 bases left between them. Germline-derived CDR1 and CDR2 are SGHKS and YYEKEE (reference sequence). This CDR3 has 13 amino acids. This chain's CDR3 is CASSLAVQETQYF. Here the CDR3 DNA reads TGTGCCAGCAGCTTGGCGGTCCAAGAGACCCAGTACTTC.

V and J are TRBV5-6 and TRBJ2-3; TRBD2 agrees at 8 bases. The CDR3 consists of 15 residues. Germline loops: CDR1 SGHDT, CDR2 YYEEEE. J gave up 4 bases and V 0 bases, and 4 bases lay outside the gene matches. In DNA, the CDR3 is TGTGCCAGCAGCTTGGTGACGGGAGGGGCAGATACGCAGTATTTT. Translating it yields CASSLVTGGADTQYF. Full variable domain (remainder filled in from reference TRBV5-6 and TRBJ2-3): DAGVTQSPTHLIKTRGQQVTLRCSPKSGHDTVSWYQQALGQGPQFIFQYYEEEERQRGNFPDRFSGHQFPNYSSELNVNALLLGDSALYLCASSLVTGGADTQYFGPGTRLTVL.

The genes are TRBV4-1 and TRBJ1-2, with 8 bases matching TRBD1. The CDR3 length is 14 residues. The germline V gene encodes CDR1 MGHRA and CDR2 YSYEKL. After removal of 0 bases from V and 7 bases from J, the junction contained 4 bases not matched to a gene. The CDR3 DNA reads as TGCGCCAGCAGCCAAGACGGACAGGGCGGTGGCTACACCTTC. Translating it yields CASSQDGQGGGYTF.

The rearrangement joins TRBV27 to TRBJ1-1; 9 positions match TRBD1. Trimming at V came to 5 bases and at J to 0 bases, leaving 7 bases not matched to a gene. Germline V lookup: CDR1 MNHEY, CDR2 SMNVEV (reference sequence). This CDR3 is 16 amino acids long. The CDR3 loop reads CASSPTGGLLNTEAFF. For the CDR3, the DNA is TGTGCCAGCAGTCCAACAGGGGGCCTCCTGAACACTGAAGCTTTCTTT.